Each of the 28 T cell receptor beta chains below was sequenced from the same sample in a study of shared clonotypes between healthy human individuals. Positive CCR7 selection of CD45RO-negative cells yielded the naive CD8 cells, and terminally differentiated effector memory CD45RA+ cells were excluded. TCRdb's copy holds only in-frame clones and misses some; the assay was immunoSEQ multiplex PCR. The data contain 750,000 to 1,000,000 clones, approximately 92% of them seen just once; the ten biggest clones take up nearly 25%. Material for sequencing was naive CD8+ T cells sorted from blood. These TCRs come from a man aged 30 to 39 in good health.

The chain combines TRBV27 with TRBJ2-3; D perhaps matches TRBD2 (6 bases). CDR3 length: 14 amino acids. Trimming removed 6 bases at V and 2 bases at J, with 12 bases between. Germline-derived CDR1 and CDR2 are MNHEY and SMNVEV (reference sequence). The CDR3 nucleotides are TGTGCCAGCAGGAGGGACTCCCCCACAGATACGCAGTATTTT. Translating gives CASRRDSPTDTQYF.

J is TRBJ2-3 and V is TRBV29-1, with unresolved D. The CDR3 runs 16 residues. The ends were cut back, 8 bases at V and 0 bases at J, with 21 bases in the middle. The germline CDR1 and CDR2 sequences are SQVTM and ANQGSEA. The CDR3, as DNA: TGCAGCACGAGATTCGTTGCGGATTCTAGCACAGATACGCAGTATTTT. It encodes CSTRFVADSSTDTQYF.

V and J are TRBV23-1 and TRBJ2-7; tentative D call: TRBD1 (6 bases). TRBV23-1 is an ORF for which the function is uncertain. V gave up 1 base and J gave up 7 bases, with 23 bases separating them. The CDR3 sequence is 17 residues long. The CDR3 nucleotides are TGCGCCAGCAGTCAATACCGGGACACCCGAACCAAACGGGAGCAGTACTTC. Amino acid sequence: CASSQYRDTRTKREQYF.

This sequence joins TRBV11-2 and TRBJ2-5, with 8 positions matching TRBD1. The junction had 9 bases not matched to a gene; V was cut back by 4 bases and J by 5 bases. Germline CDR1 reads SGHAT; CDR2 reads FQNNGV. CDR3 size: 15 residues. The CDR3 loop is CASSSSGQGRETQYF. The DNA of the CDR3 is TGTGCCAGCAGCTCCTCAGGACAGGGTAGGGAGACCCAGTACTTC. Complete variable domain (other parts from reference TRBV11-2 and TRBJ2-5): EAGVAQSPRYKIIEKRQSVAFWCNPISGHATLYWYQQILGQGPKLLIQFQNNGVVDDSQLPKDRFSAERLKGVDSTLKIQPAKLEDSAVYLCASSSSGQGRETQYFGPGTRLLVL.

V usage is TRBV4-1 and J usage is TRBJ2-1; TRBD2 matches at 10 bases. This CDR3 has 15 residues. Germline V lookup: CDR1 MGHRA, CDR2 YSYEKL. J was trimmed by 7 bases and V by 7 bases; bases with no gene match: 10. Here the CDR3 reads CASTILAGVGNEQFF. CDR3 bases: TGCGCCAGCACCATCCTAGCGGGAGTGGGAAATGAGCAGTTCTTC.

The chain couples TRBV14 to TRBJ2-1, with 8 bases matching TRBD1. The CDR3 totals 16 residues. Germline V gives CDR1 SGHDN, CDR2 FVKESK. Unmatched junction bases numbered 4, after V lost 1 base and J lost 2 bases. Written as DNA, the CDR3 is TGTGCCAGCAGCCAAGTTACAGGGGGAACCTACAATGAGCAGTTCTTC. This codes for CASSQVTGGTYNEQFF.

The chain joins TRBV2 to TRBJ2-2; D remains ambiguous. The CDR3 is made up of 14 amino acids. The V end lost 11 bases, the J end lost 5 bases, and 18 bases lay between the germline ends. Germline CDR1 SNHLY, CDR2 FYNNEI. The CDR3 sequence: CARSASSETGELFF. The CDR3 DNA reads TGTGCCCGATCGGCCTCATCGGAGACCGGGGAGCTGTTTTTT.

V and J are TRBV28 and TRBJ1-5, with D uncertain. The CDR3 spans 14 residues. Trimming removed 5 bases from V and 3 bases from J, with 11 bases in between. CDR1 MDHEN and CDR2 SYDVKM come from the germline V gene. The CDR3 loop reads CASSDGIFNQPQHF. In DNA, the CDR3 is TGTGCCAGCAGTGATGGGATTTTCAATCAGCCCCAGCATTTT.

This sequence joins TRBV4-1 and TRBJ2-5; D uncertain. V lost 1 base and J lost 0, with 12 bases in between. The CDR3 extends over 16 amino acids. Germline CDR1 and CDR2: MGHRA and YSYEKL. The CDR3: CASSQGQTENQETQYF. Written as DNA, the CDR3 is TGCGCCAGCAGCCAAGGCCAAACAGAAAACCAAGAGACCCAGTACTTC.

The table lists this clone with a few counts. The chain joins TRBV7-9 to TRBJ2-1, with 10 bases matching TRBD2. Trimming removed 7 bases from V and 7 bases from J; junction bases left unmatched: 10. The CDR3 contains 15 residues. Germline values: CDR1 SEHNR, CDR2 FQNEAQ (reference sequence). The CDR3 sequence: CASTSRLAGENEQFF. CDR3 DNA sequence: TGTGCCAGCACCTCAAGACTAGCGGGTGAAAATGAGCAGTTCTTC.

This rearrangement joins TRBV14 to TRBJ1-1, with 11 bases that match TRBD1. After removal of 0 bases from V and 1 base from J, the junction contained 4 bases not matched to a gene. The CDR3 has 17 amino acids. The germline gives CDR1 SGHDN, CDR2 FVKESK. This CDR3 is CASSQEGQGGWNTEAFF. CDR3 DNA: TGTGCCAGCAGCCAAGAGGGACAGGGGGGGTGGAACACTGAAGCTTTCTTT.

This clone was detected a few times. In DNA form, the CDR3 reads TGTGCCAGCAGCTTATATACGCAGTATTTT. Amino acid sequence: CASSLYTQYF. The chain joins TRBV7-9 to TRBJ2-3; D uncertain. This CDR3 contains 10 residues. V lost 2 bases and J 7 bases, leaving 1 base between the germline ends. Germline values: CDR1 SEHNR, CDR2 FQNEAQ (reference sequence).

A remark on this clone: This likely reflects a read error, since a far larger clone is one base away. This chain uses TRBV5-1 with TRBJ2-3, with 10 positions matching TRBD1. V shed 3 bases and J 5 bases; nucleotides not matched to a gene: 3. Germline V CDR1 and CDR2: SGHRS, YFSETQ. The CDR3 spans 14 residues. The CDR3 nucleotides are TGCGCCAGCAGCTCCGGACAGGGGGTAGATACGCAGTATTTT. It is translated as CASSSGQGVDTQYF.

The rearrangement links TRBV11-3 to TRBJ2-5, with a weak D call TRBD2 (7 bases). V lost 5 bases and J lost 5, with 18 bases in between. The germline CDR1 and CDR2 sequences are SGHNT and YENEEA. The CDR3 is 15 amino acids. The CDR3 loop is CASSPGGGEGETQYF. CDR3 coding DNA: TGTGCCAGCAGCCCCGGCGGGGGCGAGGGTGAGACCCAGTACTTC. Full variable domain (missing parts from reference TRBV11-3 and TRBJ2-5): EAGVVQSPRYKIIEKKQPVAFWCNPISGHNTLYWYLQNLGQGPELLIRYENEEAVDDSQLPKDRFSAERLKGVDSTLKIQPAELGDSAVYLCASSPGGGEGETQYFGPGTRLLVL.

V gene TRBV5-4 combines with J gene TRBJ1-1, with D uncertain. CDR3 length equals 14 residues. V dropped 4 bases and J dropped 4 bases, with 14 bases sitting between them. Germline loops: CDR1 SGHNT, CDR2 YYREEE (reference sequence). The CDR3 spells CASSPGSGPTEAFF. For the CDR3, the DNA is TGTGCCAGCAGCCCGGGGAGCGGCCCCACTGAAGCTTTCTTT.

The rearrangement joins TRBV6-5 to TRBJ1-1, with D uncertain. The CDR3 has 12 residues. Trimming took 10 bases from V and 2 from J, leaving 11 bases between them. Germline CDR1 is MNHEY and CDR2 is SVGAGI. CDR3: CATVGINTEAFF. In nucleotides, the CDR3 is TGTGCCACTGTAGGGATCAACACTGAAGCTTTCTTT.

The V call is TRBV5-5, the J call TRBJ2-1, with 10 nucleotides matching TRBD2. This CDR3 spans 18 amino acids. The junction had 11 bases not matched to a gene; V was cut back by 1 base and J by 4 bases. Germline values: CDR1 SGHKS, CDR2 YYEKEE (reference sequence). CDR3 residues: CASSLPLRLAGLYNEQFF. CDR3 coding DNA: TGTGCCAGCAGCTTGCCCCTCCGACTAGCGGGCCTATACAATGAGCAGTTCTTC.

V gene TRBV12-5 combines with J gene TRBJ2-3; 10 bases align to TRBD2. Germline values: CDR1 LGHNT, CDR2 FRNRAP. After removal of 2 bases from V and 4 bases from J, the junction contained 9 bases not matched to a gene. CDR3 length: 17 amino acids. The CDR3 spells CASGLYGLAGASDTQYF. The CDR3 nucleotides are TGTGCTAGTGGTTTGTACGGGCTAGCGGGAGCATCAGATACGCAGTATTTT.

This chain uses TRBV27 with TRBJ2-2; 13 nucleotides agree with TRBD2. The CDR3 sequence is 17 residues long. In germline, CDR1 is MNHEY, CDR2 SMNVEV (reference sequence). The junction had 4 bases not matched to a gene; V was cut back by 3 bases and J by 3 bases. The CDR3 DNA follows: TGTGCCAGCAGTTTGACTAGCGGGAGGTCGTACACCGGGGAGCTGTTTTTT. Protein product: CASSLTSGRSYTGELFF.

CDR3 sequence reads: CASSLFGRSTDTQYF. The CDR3 DNA reads as TGTGCCAGCAGCTTGTTCGGGAGGAGCACAGATACGCAGTATTTT. The V gene is TRBV5-4, the J gene TRBJ2-3; 7 bases are shared with TRBD2. The CDR3 is 15 residues long. The V gene end was trimmed by 1 base and the J gene end by 0 bases; junction bases not matched to a gene: 2. CDR1 and CDR2 from the germline V gene are SGHNT and YYREEE (reference sequence).

The chain has TRBV4-2 and TRBJ2-7, with 9 bases fitting TRBD2. Germline V lookup: CDR1 LGHNA, CDR2 YNFKEQ. The ends lost 0 bases at V and 4 bases at J; junction bases unmatched: 13. This CDR3 has 18 residues. In DNA form, the CDR3 reads TGTGCCAGCAGCCAAGAGCGGGTCGCGCGGGAGGGCCTATACGAGCAGTACTTC. Translated, it gives CASSQERVAREGLYEQYF.

The gene calls are TRBV27 and TRBJ2-1, with 16 bases identical to TRBD2. Germline assignment: CDR1 MNHEY and CDR2 SMNVEV (reference sequence). This CDR3 comprises 15 residues. J lost 8 bases, V lost 7 bases, and 5 bases had no gene match. The CDR3 coding sequence is TGTGCCAGCAATTCCGGGACTAGCGGGAGGGATGAGCAGTTCTTC. Its protein product is CASNSGTSGRDEQFF.

V and J are TRBV29-1 and TRBJ2-4, with 7 bases matching TRBD1. Per germline, CDR1 SQVTM and CDR2 ANQGSEA. V trimming: 6 bases; J trimming: 1 base; junction bases outside the gene matches: 9. The CDR3 contains 15 residues. Here the CDR3 DNA reads TGCAGCGTGACCGGGACAGCTGGTGCCAAAAACATTCAGTACTTC. This codes for CSVTGTAGAKNIQYF.

The chain employs TRBV29-1 and TRBJ2-1; 10 positions match TRBD2. CDR1 SQVTM and CDR2 ANQGSEA come from the germline V gene. The trim removed 2 bases at V and 8 bases at J, leaving 9 bases unmatched. CDR3 length: 15 amino acids. CDR3 nucleotides: TGCAGCGTTGAATTGTTAGCGGGAGGAAGGGATGAGCAGTTCTTC. This gives the protein CSVELLAGGRDEQFF.

The V gene is TRBV27, the J gene TRBJ2-7; no reliable D call. Germline-derived CDR1 and CDR2 are MNHEY and SMNVEV (reference sequence). The CDR3 loop spans 13 amino acids. Trimming removed 7 bases at V and 6 bases at J, with 16 bases between. The CDR3: CASTAVFSREQYF. CDR3 sequence (DNA): TGTGCCAGCACCGCCGTGTTTAGTCGCGAGCAGTACTTC.

CDR3 region: CASSLWGQTINTGELFF. CDR3 in DNA: TGTGCCAGCAGCTTATGGGGGCAGACTATAAACACCGGGGAGCTGTTTTTT. The chain couples TRBV7-8 to TRBJ2-2, with a possible D match to TRBD1 (6 bases). From germline, CDR1 is SGHVS and CDR2 FQNEAQ. V lost 2 bases, J lost 2 bases, and 15 bases lay in between. This CDR3 has 17 amino acids.

The chain uses TRBV7-2 and TRBJ2-5, with 9 bases fitting TRBD2. Losses at the gene ends were 2 bases for V and 0 bases for J; bases not matched to a gene: 7. The germline gives CDR1 SGHTA, CDR2 FQGNSA. The CDR3 consists of 17 residues. CDR3 in DNA: TGTGCCAGCAGCTTAAACGGCGGGAGGGGGTACCAAGAGACCCAGTACTTC. Its translation is CASSLNGGRGYQETQYF.

This chain connects TRBV7-8 to TRBJ1-5, with 7 bases identical to TRBD1. The junction had 4 bases not matched to a gene; V was cut back by 4 bases and J by 1 base. Germline V gene sequence: CDR1 SGHVS, CDR2 FQNEAQ. This CDR3 is built from 15 residues. The DNA of the CDR3 is TGTGCCAGCAGCTCACGACAGGGAAGCAATCAGCCCCAGCATTTT. Translation gives CASSSRQGSNQPQHF.